This T cell receptor beta chain stems from a study of graft-versus-host responses after intestinal transplantation. The V gene's germline CDR1 is MNHEY and CDR2 SMNVEV (reference sequence). This CDR3 is built from 14 residues. V was cut by 0 bases and J by 9 bases, with 12 bases left in between. About this clone: The antigen remains undetermined.

Measured with immunoSEQ multiplex PCR; TCRdb has only the in-frame clones, and not every one. This sample has tens of thousands of clones, with 89% found just once. The material sequenced was unstimulated CD8+ T cells sorted from spleen or lymph node cells, taken before intestinal transplant. This TCR derives from a human donor who received an intestinal transplant. The chain couples TRBV27 to TRBJ2-1; maybe TRBD2 (5 bases). CDR3 loop: CASSLSDFPSEQFF. CDR3 in DNA: TGTGCCAGCAGTTTATCGGACTTCCCAAGTGAGCAGTTCTTC.